In its sample, the clone carrying this T cell receptor beta chain was seen once. The CDR3 totals 15 residues. The V segment lost 2 bases and the J segment 6 bases; nucleotides outside the gene matches: 8. In germline, CDR1 is LNHNV, CDR2 YYDKDF (reference sequence). The data were obtained in a study of blood T cell repertoires in COVID-19. For the study at large: There were acute and convalescent COVID-19 samples, and they came from the United States, Italy and Spain. T cells, B-cell-depleted T cells, or PBMCs provided the cDNA or gDNA that served as material.

Original processing methods: Researchers report that nucleated cell counts were estimated from reference gene primer amplification. Data came from immunoSEQ multiplex PCR; TCRdb stores just in-frame clones and leaves some out. The V and J calls and clone size were taken over from that table, and D and trimming were inferred from the DNA. The sample lists 100,000 to 110,000 clones, about 77% occurring once. This chain connects TRBV15 to TRBJ2-3; TRBD2 matches at 7 bases. The TCR sequence derives from a man between 65 and 85 years old with active or convalescent COVID-19. Sequenced input: peripheral blood. CDR3 region: CATSRSGTLWDTQYF. CDR3 DNA sequence: TGTGCCACCAGCAGAAGCGGGACCTTGTGGGATACGCAGTATTTT.